The present TCR beta chain was sequenced within a study of blood T cells in healthy people across ages. Study-wide findings and caveats: There was a strong correlation between TCR beta diversity and naive T cell percentage.

A note on this clonotype: The antigen is undetermined.

For the second PCR, which ran for about 7 to 11 cycles, a sample-barcoded 5' primer and a J-beta primer mix were used. One entry per CDR3 protein, called by TCRdb with MiXCR from the 5' RACE reads. The repertoire holds approximately 680,000 distinct CDR3 sequences, with approximately 29% as singletons. The sample consisted of blood. This clonotype originated in a woman of 80 years or more in good health.

The CDR3 sequence: CASSSEGSSGANVLTF. CDR3 coding DNA: TGTGCCAGCAGCTCGGAGGGGAGCTCTGGGGCCAACGTCCTGACTTTC. The genes are TRBV6-5 and TRBJ2-6, with a weak D call TRBD2 (6 bases). This CDR3 comprises 16 residues. Per the germline V gene, CDR1 is MNHEY and CDR2 is SVGAGI. V was trimmed by 6 bases and J by 0 bases, leaving 12 bases between them.